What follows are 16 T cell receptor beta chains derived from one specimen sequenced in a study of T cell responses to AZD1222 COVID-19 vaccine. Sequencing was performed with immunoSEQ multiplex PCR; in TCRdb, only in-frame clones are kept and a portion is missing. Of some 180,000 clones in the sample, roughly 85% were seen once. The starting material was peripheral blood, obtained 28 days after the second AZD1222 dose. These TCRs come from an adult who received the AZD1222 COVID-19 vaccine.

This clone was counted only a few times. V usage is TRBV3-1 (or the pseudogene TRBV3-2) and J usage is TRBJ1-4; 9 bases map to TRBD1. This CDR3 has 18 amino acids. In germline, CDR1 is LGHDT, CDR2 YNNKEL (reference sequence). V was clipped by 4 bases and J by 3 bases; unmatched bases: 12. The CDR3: CASSRTGTGKASNEKLFF. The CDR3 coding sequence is TGTGCCAGCAGCCGAACTGGGACAGGGAAAGCGTCTAATGAAAAACTGTTTTTT.

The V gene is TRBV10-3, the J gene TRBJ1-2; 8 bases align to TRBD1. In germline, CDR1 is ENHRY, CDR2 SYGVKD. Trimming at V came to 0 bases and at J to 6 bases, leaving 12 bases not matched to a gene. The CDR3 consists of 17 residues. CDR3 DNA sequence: TGTGCCATCAGTGAGTCGATTCGGGACAGGCCTGCCCATGGCTACACCTTC. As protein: CAISESIRDRPAHGYTF.

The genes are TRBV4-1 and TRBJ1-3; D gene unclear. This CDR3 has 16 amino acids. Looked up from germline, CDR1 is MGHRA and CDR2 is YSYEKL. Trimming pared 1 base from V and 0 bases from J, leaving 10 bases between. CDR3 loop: CASSQGRAPSGNTIYF. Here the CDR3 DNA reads TGCGCCAGCAGCCAAGGCCGGGCTCCCTCTGGAAACACCATATATTTT.

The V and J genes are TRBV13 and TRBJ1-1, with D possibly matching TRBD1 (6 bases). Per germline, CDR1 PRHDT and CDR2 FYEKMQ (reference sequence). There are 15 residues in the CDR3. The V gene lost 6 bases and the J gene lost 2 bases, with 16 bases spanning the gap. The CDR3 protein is CASSTTRDTNTEAFF. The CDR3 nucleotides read TGTGCCAGCAGTACCACCCGGGACACAAACACTGAAGCTTTCTTT.

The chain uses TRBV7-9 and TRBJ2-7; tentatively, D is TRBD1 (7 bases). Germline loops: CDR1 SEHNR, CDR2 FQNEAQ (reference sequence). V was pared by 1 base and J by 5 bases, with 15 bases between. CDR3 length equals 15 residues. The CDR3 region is CASSLVPRGEDEQYF. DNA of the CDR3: TGTGCCAGCAGCTTAGTGCCCAGGGGGGAGGACGAGCAGTACTTC.

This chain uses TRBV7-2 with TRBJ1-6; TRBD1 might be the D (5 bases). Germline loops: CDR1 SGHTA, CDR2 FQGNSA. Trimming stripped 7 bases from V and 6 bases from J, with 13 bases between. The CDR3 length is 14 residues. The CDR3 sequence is CASTLQGANSPLHF. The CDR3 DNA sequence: TGTGCCAGCACCCTTCAGGGCGCTAATTCACCCCTCCACTTT.

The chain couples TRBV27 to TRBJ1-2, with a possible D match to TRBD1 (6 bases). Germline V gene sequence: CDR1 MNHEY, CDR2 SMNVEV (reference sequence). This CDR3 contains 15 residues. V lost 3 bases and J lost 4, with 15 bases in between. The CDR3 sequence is CASSLKRGGSYGYTF. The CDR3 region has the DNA TGTGCCAGCAGTTTGAAAAGGGGGGGTTCCTATGGCTACACCTTC.

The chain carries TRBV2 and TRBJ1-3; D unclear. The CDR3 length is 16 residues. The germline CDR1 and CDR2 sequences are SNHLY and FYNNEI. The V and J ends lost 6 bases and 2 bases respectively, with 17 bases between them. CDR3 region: CASRSTWVSPGNTIYF. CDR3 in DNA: TGTGCCAGCAGGTCTACGTGGGTATCACCTGGAAACACCATATATTTT.

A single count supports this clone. CDR3: CASRSNRGNTEAFF. CDR3 DNA: TGTGCCAGCAGGTCAAACAGGGGAAACACTGAAGCTTTCTTT. This chain joins TRBV6-5 and TRBJ1-1; 7 positions agree with TRBD1. Germline trimming cut 6 bases from V and 2 bases from J; bases unmatched to any gene: 6. Looked up from germline, CDR1 is MNHEY and CDR2 is SVGAGI. The CDR3 runs 14 residues.

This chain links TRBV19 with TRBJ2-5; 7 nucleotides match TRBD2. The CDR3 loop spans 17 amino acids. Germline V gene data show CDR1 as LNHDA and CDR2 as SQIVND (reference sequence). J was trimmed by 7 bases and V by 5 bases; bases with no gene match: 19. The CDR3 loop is CASSSMSGSGRLGTQYF. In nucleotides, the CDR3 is TGTGCCAGTAGTTCGATGAGTGGTAGCGGGCGGTTAGGGACCCAGTACTTC.

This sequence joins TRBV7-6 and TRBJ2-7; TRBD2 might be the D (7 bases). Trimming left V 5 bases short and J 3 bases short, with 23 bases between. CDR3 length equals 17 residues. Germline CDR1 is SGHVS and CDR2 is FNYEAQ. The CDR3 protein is CASSRPGGGPVGYEQYF. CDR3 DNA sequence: TGTGCCAGCAGCCGCCCTGGCGGGGGCCCCGTGGGCTACGAGCAGTACTTC.

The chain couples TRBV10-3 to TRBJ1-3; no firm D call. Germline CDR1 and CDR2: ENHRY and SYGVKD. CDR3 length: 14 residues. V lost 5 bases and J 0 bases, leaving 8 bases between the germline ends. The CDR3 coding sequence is TGTGCCATCAGTCCCAGGACCTCTGGAAACACCATATATTTT. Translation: CAISPRTSGNTIYF.

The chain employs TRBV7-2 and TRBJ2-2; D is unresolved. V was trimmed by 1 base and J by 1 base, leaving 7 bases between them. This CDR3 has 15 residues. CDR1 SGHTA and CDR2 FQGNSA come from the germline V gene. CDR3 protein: CASSLDARNTGELFF. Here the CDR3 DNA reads TGTGCCAGCAGCTTAGATGCGAGGAACACCGGGGAGCTGTTTTTT.

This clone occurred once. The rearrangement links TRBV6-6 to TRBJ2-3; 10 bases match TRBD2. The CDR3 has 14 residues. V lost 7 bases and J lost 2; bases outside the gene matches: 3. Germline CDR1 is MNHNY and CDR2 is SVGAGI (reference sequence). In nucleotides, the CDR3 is TGTGCCAGCAAAGCGGGGGGGCCCACAGATACGCAGTATTTT. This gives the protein CASKAGGPTDTQYF.

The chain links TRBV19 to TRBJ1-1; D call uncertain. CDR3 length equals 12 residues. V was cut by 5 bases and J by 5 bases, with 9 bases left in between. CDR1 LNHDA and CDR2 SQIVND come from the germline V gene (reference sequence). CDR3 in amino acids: CASSGSSTEAFF. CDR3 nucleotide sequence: TGTGCCAGTAGTGGCAGCAGTACTGAAGCTTTCTTT.

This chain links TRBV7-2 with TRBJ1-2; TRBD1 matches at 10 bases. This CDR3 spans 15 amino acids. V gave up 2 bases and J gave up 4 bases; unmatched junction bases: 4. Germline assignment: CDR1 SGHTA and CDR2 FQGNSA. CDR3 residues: CASSLSGTGAYGYTF. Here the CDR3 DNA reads TGTGCCAGCAGCTTATCCGGGACAGGGGCCTATGGCTACACCTTC.